This T cell receptor (beta chain) is drawn from a study of T cells expressing NK-cell markers. Study-wide findings and caveats: The HCMV specificity of the expanded NKG2C+ T cell clones stayed unresolved.

This CDR3 has 16 residues. The germline CDR1 and CDR2 sequences are SGHRS and YFSETQ. One entry per CDR3 protein, without DNA, is what TCRdb gives after re-calling the 5' RACE reads. This repertoire includes about 540,000 distinct CDR3 sequences. Remarks on this clonotype: Its specificity is not known.

This sequence was found in a man between 18 and 29 years old in good health. Sequencing was performed on blood T cells: a sorted CD56 or NKG2C T cell subset, CD4+ or CD8+ T cells, or bulk PBMC T cells (not recorded which). This sequence joins TRBV5-1 and TRBJ2-1; TCRdb indicates TRBD2, and absent DNA this call remains unverified. CDR3: CASSWGRLAGHNEQFF.